This T cell receptor beta chain was identified during a study of cytomegalovirus exposure and HLA in healthy donors. The PCR employed 60 Vbeta primers together with 13 Jbeta primers. Assay used: immunoSEQ multiplex PCR; TCRdb lists only in-frame clones, some missing. Of 170,000 or so clones listed, about 78% are singletons. CDR1 is LNHDA and CDR2 is SQIVND in the germline V gene (reference sequence). J lost 0 bases, V lost 4 bases, and 8 bases had no gene match. The CDR3 runs 16 residues. V usage is TRBV19 and J usage is TRBJ1-1; 7 bases map to TRBD1. The TCR was taken from a woman between 50 and 59 years old in good health and CMV-seropositive. The sequenced material came from PBMCs. The chain's CDR3 is CASSTGTVLMNTEAFF. The CDR3 nucleotides read TGTGCCAGTAGTACCGGGACAGTACTTATGAACACTGAAGCTTTCTTT.